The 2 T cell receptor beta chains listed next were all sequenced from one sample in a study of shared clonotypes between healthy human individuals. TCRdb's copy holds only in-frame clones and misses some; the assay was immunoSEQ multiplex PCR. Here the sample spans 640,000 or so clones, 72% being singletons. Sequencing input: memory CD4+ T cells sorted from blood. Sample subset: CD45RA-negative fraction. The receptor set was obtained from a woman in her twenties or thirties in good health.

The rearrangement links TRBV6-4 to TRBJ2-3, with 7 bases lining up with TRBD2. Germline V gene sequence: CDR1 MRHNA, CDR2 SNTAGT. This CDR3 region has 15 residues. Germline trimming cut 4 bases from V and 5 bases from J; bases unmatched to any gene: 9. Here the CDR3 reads CASSAEAGTVDTQYF. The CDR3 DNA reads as TGTGCCAGCAGTGCCGAAGCGGGAACGGTAGATACGCAGTATTTT.

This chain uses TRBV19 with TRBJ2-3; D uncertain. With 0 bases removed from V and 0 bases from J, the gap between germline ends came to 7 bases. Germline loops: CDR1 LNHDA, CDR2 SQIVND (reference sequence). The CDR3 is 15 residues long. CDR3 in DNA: TGTGCCAGTAGTATAGAAGCGTCTAGCACAGATACGCAGTATTTT. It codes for CASSIEASSTDTQYF.